This T cell receptor beta chain originates from a study of radiotherapy plus CTLA-4 blockade in lung cancer. Sequencing was performed with immunoSEQ multiplex PCR; in TCRdb, only in-frame clones are kept and a portion is missing. The sample holds tens of thousands of clones; 79% are singletons and the top ten take around 17%. The CDR3 covers 16 residues. Trimming removed 4 bases from V and 5 bases from J, with 22 bases in between. Looked up from germline, CDR1 is SGHRS and CDR2 is YFSETQ. This receptor was obtained from a human donor with non-small cell lung cancer that progressed on radiotherapy plus ipilimumab. The genes are TRBV5-1 and TRBJ2-7, with a tentative D call TRBD1 (7 bases). The sample was peripheral blood, taken from a patient treated with radiotherapy plus ipilimumab. CDR3 nucleotides: TGCGCCAGCAGCCCGGAGGGCTACAGGGGAGTCCACGAGCAGTACTTC. This translates into CASSPEGYRGVHEQYF. Full variable domain (rest looked up from reference TRBV5-1 and TRBJ2-7): KAGVTQTPRYLIKTRGQQVTLSCSPISGHRSVSWYQQTPGQGLQFLFEYFSETQRNKGNFPGRFSGRQFSNSRSEMNVSTLELGDSALYLCASSPEGYRGVHEQYFGPGTRLTVT.